The entry that follows covers one TCR beta chain sequence. This sample is drawn from a study of blood T cell repertoires in COVID-19. Germline V gene data show CDR1 as LNHDA and CDR2 as SQIVND (reference sequence). Trimming pared 6 bases from V and 9 bases from J, leaving 21 bases between. The CDR3 consists of 15 residues. TCRdb keeps only in-frame clones here, not all; method: immunoSEQ multiplex PCR. The table shows some 300,000 clones, with 75% to 90% occurring only once. Across 20 to 25 US areas, participants ranged in age from roughly 18 to 95 years. The material sequenced was PBMCs or T cells enriched from blood (not recorded which). The V and J genes are TRBV19 and TRBJ1-5; D gene ambiguous. The source of this sequence is a woman aged 40 to 55 who had recovered from COVID-19. The CDR3 loop reads CASRKEFGLYLPQHF. In nucleotides, the CDR3 is TGTGCCAGTAGAAAAGAGTTTGGTCTTTATCTGCCCCAGCATTTT.